A single sample is the source of the 22 T cell receptor beta chains below, sequenced in a study of persistence of HIV-infected CD4 T cells. The libraries were made with immunoSEQ version 4 in survey mode. This table comes from immunoSEQ multiplex PCR, and its TCRdb copy is limited to in-frame clones, with some not included. The table shows approximately 46,000 clones, with about nine tenths occurring only once. These receptors are not linked to any known antigen. Cells were stimulated nonspecifically with anti-CD3/anti-CD28 magnetic beads. Sorting selected CD4+ T cells upregulating both CD40 ligand and CD69. The sequencing used CD4+ T cells sorted from PBMCs after roughly 19-hour stimulation, collected from a patient who received antiretroviral therapy. These receptors all stem from an adult woman with HIV who was CMV-seropositive.

V gene TRBV9 combines with J gene TRBJ2-1, with 9 positions matching TRBD2. This CDR3 is built from 18 residues. The V gene end was trimmed by 3 bases and the J gene end by 7 bases; junction bases not matched to a gene: 17. The germline gives CDR1 SGDLS, CDR2 YYNGEE. The CDR3 bases are TGTGCCAGCAGCGCCAGGGGTCTGACTAGCGGTTGGGATAATGAGCAGTTCTTC. Translated: CASSARGLTSGWDNEQFF.

This chain joins TRBV2 and TRBJ1-5; D is possibly TRBD1 (6 bases). V was pared by 6 bases and J by 6 bases, with 18 bases between. Germline V gives CDR1 SNHLY, CDR2 FYNNEI. The CDR3 consists of 15 residues. The CDR3 nucleotides read TGTGCCAGCAGGTTCGAGGGGGGCGGCGGTCAGCCCCAGCATTTT. This encodes CASRFEGGGGQPQHF.

The chain couples TRBV4-1 to TRBJ1-2; TRBD1 might be the D (5 bases). V was trimmed by 3 bases and J by 0 bases, leaving 17 bases between them. CDR3 length: 17 amino acids. CDR1 is MGHRA and CDR2 is YSYEKL in the germline V gene. CDR3 coding DNA: TGCGCCAGCAGCCACGGGACTACCTCGTTCTCTAACTATGGCTACACCTTC. Residues: CASSHGTTSFSNYGYTF.

The V and J genes are TRBV6-5 and TRBJ1-1; no reliable D call. Germline values: CDR1 MNHEY, CDR2 SVGAGI. The V end was cut by 3 bases, the J end by 4 bases, with 15 bases between. There are 15 residues in the CDR3. The CDR3 loop is CASSYGRVQGTEAFF. DNA for the CDR3: TGTGCCAGCAGTTATGGGAGGGTACAAGGCACTGAAGCTTTCTTT.

The rearrangement joins TRBV20-1 to TRBJ2-5, with D hard to call. Germline CDR1 and CDR2: DFQATT and SNEGSKA (reference sequence). The length of the CDR3 is 11 residues. The germline V and J ends were trimmed by 1 base and 5 bases, with 5 bases remaining between them. The CDR3, as DNA: TGCAGTGCTAGAGTCCCGGAGACCCAGTACTTC. Its translation is CSARVPETQYF.

The chain carries TRBV11-3 and TRBJ2-3; TRBD2 matches at 11 bases. CDR1 and CDR2 (germline): SGHNT, YENEEA. CDR3 length: 15 amino acids. V dropped 0 bases and J dropped 4; count of bases not matched to a gene: 0. CDR3 in amino acids: CASSLELAGADTQYF. CDR3 DNA: TGTGCCAGCAGCTTAGAACTAGCGGGGGCAGATACGCAGTATTTT.

The V and J genes are TRBV25-1 and TRBJ2-3; D may correspond to TRBD1 or TRBD2 (5 bases each). This CDR3 contains 14 residues. V lost 3 bases and J lost 7, with 14 bases in between. The germline CDR1 and CDR2 sequences are MGHDK and SYGVNS. DNA of the CDR3: TGTGCCAGCAGTGAGGGACCACAGAAAAATACGCAGTATTTT. Its protein is CASSEGPQKNTQYF.

V usage is TRBV5-6 and J usage is TRBJ1-1, with 9 bases fitting TRBD1. The CDR3 spans 18 residues. Germline CDR1 SGHDT, CDR2 YYEEEE. The trim removed 2 bases at V and 3 bases at J, leaving 14 bases unmatched. This CDR3 is CASSFVTGGSGKDTEAFF. CDR3 DNA sequence: TGTGCCAGCAGCTTCGTCACAGGGGGCTCGGGGAAGGACACTGAAGCTTTCTTT.

This clone was picked up one time. The gene calls are TRBV18 and TRBJ2-1; TRBD1 matches 9 bases. The CDR3 sequence is 15 residues long. Trimming at V came to 6 bases and at J to 3 bases, leaving 6 bases not matched to a gene. CDR1 and CDR2 from the germline V gene are KGHSH and LQKENI. CDR3 bases: TGTGCCAGCTCTTCGGACAGGGGCATCTACAATGAGCAGTTCTTC. Its translation is CASSSDRGIYNEQFF.

The CDR3 DNA reads TGTGCCAGCAGCCTCGGTCTCAATGAAAAACTGTTTTTT. Its translation: CASSLGLNEKLFF. The V and J genes are TRBV5-4 and TRBJ1-4; D remains unclear. The CDR3 has 13 amino acids. Germline V lookup: CDR1 SGHNT, CDR2 YYREEE (reference sequence). The V end lost 4 bases, the J end lost 5 bases, and 9 bases lay between the germline ends. Full variable domain (remainder filled in from reference TRBV5-4 and TRBJ1-4): ETGVTQSPTHLIKTRGQQVTLRCSSQSGHNTVSWYQQALGQGPQFIFQYYREEENGRGNFPPRFSGLQFPNYSSELNVNALELDDSALYLCASSLGLNEKLFFGSGTQLSVL.

The V gene is TRBV28, the J gene TRBJ1-4; D is perhaps TRBD1 (5 bases). Between the trimmed V and J ends, which lost 5 bases and 7 bases, there was a span of 17 bases. Germline V gene sequence: CDR1 MDHEN, CDR2 SYDVKM. This CDR3 spans 15 amino acids. CDR3 in amino acids: CASSRTAGWGEKLFF. The DNA of the CDR3 is TGTGCCAGCAGTAGGACGGCAGGGTGGGGTGAAAAACTGTTTTTT.

V gene TRBV2 combines with J gene TRBJ1-1; D uncertain. The CDR3 spans 14 residues. CDR1 is SNHLY, CDR2 FYNNEI, per germline. V was cut by 6 bases and J by 1 base, with 12 bases left in between. The CDR3 loop reads CASRSRTGNTEAFF. CDR3 sequence (DNA): TGTGCCAGCAGAAGCCGGACCGGGAACACTGAAGCTTTCTTT. The full variable domain, with the rest looked up from reference TRBV2 and TRBJ1-1, is EPEVTQTPSHQVTQMGQEVILRCVPISNHLYFYWYRQILGQKVEFLVSFYNNEISEKSEIFDDQFSVERPDGSNFTLKIRSTKLEDSAMYFCASRSRTGNTEAFFGQGTRLTVV.

J is TRBJ1-2 and V is TRBV7-8, with D possibly being TRBD1 (5 bases). The CDR3 loop spans 16 amino acids. V was shortened by 0 bases and J by 1 base, with 12 bases between the two germline ends. From germline, CDR1 is SGHVS and CDR2 FQNEAQ. The CDR3, as DNA: TGTGCCAGCAGCTTAGCGCGGGCAGGGCTTAACTATGGCTACACCTTC. This gives the protein CASSLARAGLNYGYTF.

This clone appeared a few times. The chain recombines TRBV10-1 with TRBJ1-1; the D is unclear. The germline V gene encodes CDR1 WNHNN and CDR2 SYGVQD (reference sequence). Between the trimmed V and J ends, which lost 3 bases and 4 bases, there was a span of 6 bases. This CDR3 comprises 12 residues. The CDR3 region has the DNA TGCGCCAGCAGTGACGGCAGCACTGAAGCTTTCTTT. Protein product: CASSDGSTEAFF.

The CDR3 DNA follows: TGCGCCAGCAGCCAAGTAGGTCAAACAGTCACCGGGGAGCTGTTTTTT. As protein: CASSQVGQTVTGELFF. This chain connects TRBV4-1 to TRBJ2-2; the D is unclear. The CDR3 covers 16 residues. In germline, CDR1 is MGHRA, CDR2 YSYEKL. V was cut by 1 base and J by 4 bases, with 13 bases left in between.

This chain joins TRBV16 and TRBJ2-1; TRBD2 matches at 10 bases. Trimming cost V 0 bases and J 13 bases; bases outside gene matches: 3. Germline V CDR1 and CDR2: KGHSY, FQNENV. The length of the CDR3 is 13 residues. The CDR3 DNA follows: TGTGCCAGCAGCCAATCTAGCGGGGGGCTACAGTTCTTC. Its translation: CASSQSSGGLQFF.

The chain links TRBV18 to TRBJ1-2; perhaps TRBD1 as D (5 bases). V shed 2 bases and J shed 2 bases, with 9 bases lying between them. The germline gives CDR1 KGHSH, CDR2 LQKENI. The CDR3 spans 14 residues. The CDR3: CASSPNGGNYGYTF. In nucleotides, the CDR3 is TGTGCCAGCTCACCAAATGGGGGAAACTATGGCTACACCTTC.

The V gene is TRBV3-1 (or the pseudogene TRBV3-2), the J gene TRBJ2-2; D not resolved. This CDR3 is 16 amino acids long. CDR1 is LGHDT and CDR2 is YNNKEL in the germline V gene (reference sequence). The V and J ends lost 5 bases and 0 bases respectively, with 13 bases between them. The CDR3 DNA is TGTGCCAGCAGCACGAAGGGCAGCACGAACACCGGGGAGCTGTTTTTT. As protein: CASSTKGSTNTGELFF.

The V and J genes are TRBV7-2 and TRBJ2-3, with D perhaps TRBD2 (5 bases). Per the germline V gene, CDR1 is SGHTA and CDR2 is FQGNSA. V lost 0 bases and J 0 bases, leaving 13 bases between the germline ends. This CDR3 has 17 residues. The CDR3 is CASSLARAKPSTDTQYF. The DNA of the CDR3 is TGTGCCAGCAGCTTAGCGCGGGCTAAACCCAGCACAGATACGCAGTATTTT.

The V gene is TRBV18, the J gene TRBJ1-1, with a weak D call TRBD1 (5 bases). V lost 4 bases and J 4 bases, leaving 19 bases between the germline ends. The CDR3 has 16 residues. The germline CDR1 and CDR2 sequences are KGHSH and LQKENI. This CDR3 is CASSQRIGAVGTEAFF. The CDR3 DNA sequence: TGTGCCAGCTCACAAAGGATCGGGGCTGTGGGCACTGAAGCTTTCTTT. Full variable domain (remainder filled in from reference TRBV18 and TRBJ1-1): NAGVMQNPRHLVRRRGQEARLRCSPMKGHSHVYWYRQLPEEGLKFMVYLQKENIIDESGMPKERFSAEFPKEGPSILRIQQVVRGDSAAYFCASSQRIGAVGTEAFFGQGTRLTVV.

The genes are TRBV18 and TRBJ1-5; maybe TRBD1 (5 bases). CDR1 and CDR2 (germline): KGHSH, LQKENI. V was cut by 2 bases and J by 7 bases, with 15 bases left in between. The CDR3 covers 15 residues. CDR3 sequence reads: CASSPEKQGSQPQHF. DNA of the CDR3: TGTGCCAGCTCACCAGAAAAGCAGGGTTCCCAGCCCCAGCATTTT.

This clone occurred a few times. V usage is TRBV6-5 and J usage is TRBJ1-1; 9 bases map to TRBD1. J gave up 1 base and V 2 bases, and 5 bases lay outside the gene matches. This CDR3 is 16 amino acids long. Germline V gene data show CDR1 as MNHEY and CDR2 as SVGAGI. The chain's CDR3 is CASSYLSGQGNTEAFF. The CDR3 bases are TGTGCCAGCAGTTACCTTTCGGGACAGGGGAACACTGAAGCTTTCTTT.